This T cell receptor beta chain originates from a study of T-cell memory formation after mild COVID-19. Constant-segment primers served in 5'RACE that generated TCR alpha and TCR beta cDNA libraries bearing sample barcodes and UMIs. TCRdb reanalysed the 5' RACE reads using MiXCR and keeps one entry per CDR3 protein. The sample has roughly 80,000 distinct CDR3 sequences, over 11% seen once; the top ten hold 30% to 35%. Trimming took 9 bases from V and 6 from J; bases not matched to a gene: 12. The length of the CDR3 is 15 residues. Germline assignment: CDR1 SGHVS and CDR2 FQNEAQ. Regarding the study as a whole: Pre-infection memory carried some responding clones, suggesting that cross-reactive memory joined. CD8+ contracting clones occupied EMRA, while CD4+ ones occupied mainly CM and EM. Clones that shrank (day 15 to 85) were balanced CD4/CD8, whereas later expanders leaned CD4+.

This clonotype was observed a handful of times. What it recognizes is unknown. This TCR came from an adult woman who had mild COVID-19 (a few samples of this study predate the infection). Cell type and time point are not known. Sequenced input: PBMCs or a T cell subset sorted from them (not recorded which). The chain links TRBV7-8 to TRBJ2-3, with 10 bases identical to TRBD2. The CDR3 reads CASRGSAGGRDTQYF. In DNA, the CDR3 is TGTGCCAGTCGGGGATCAGCGGGGGGGCGTGATACGCAGTATTTT.